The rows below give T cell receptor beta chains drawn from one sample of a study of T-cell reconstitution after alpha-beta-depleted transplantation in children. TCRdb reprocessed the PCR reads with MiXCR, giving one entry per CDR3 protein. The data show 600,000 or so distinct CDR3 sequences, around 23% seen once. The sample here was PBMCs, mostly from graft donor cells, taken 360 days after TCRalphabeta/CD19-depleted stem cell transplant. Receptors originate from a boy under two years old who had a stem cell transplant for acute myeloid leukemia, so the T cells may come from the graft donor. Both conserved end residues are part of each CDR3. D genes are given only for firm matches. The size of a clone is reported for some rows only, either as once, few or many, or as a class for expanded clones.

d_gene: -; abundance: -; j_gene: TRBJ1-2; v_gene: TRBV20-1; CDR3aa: CSARDRKGDYGYTF; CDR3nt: TGCAGTGCTAGAGATCGGAAGGGGGACTATGGCTACACCTTC
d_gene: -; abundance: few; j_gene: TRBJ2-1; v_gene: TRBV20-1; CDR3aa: CSAPGAYEQFF; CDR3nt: TGCAGTGCTCCTGGGGCCTATGAGCAGTTCTTC
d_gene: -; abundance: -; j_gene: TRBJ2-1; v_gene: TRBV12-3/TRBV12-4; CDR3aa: CASSSGENEQFF; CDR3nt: TGTGCCAGCAGTTCCGGGGAGAATGAGCAGTTCTTC
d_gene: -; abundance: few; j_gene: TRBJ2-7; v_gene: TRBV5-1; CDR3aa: CASSLLGGEQYF; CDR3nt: TGCGCCAGCAGCTTGTTGGGGGGCGAGCAGTACTTC
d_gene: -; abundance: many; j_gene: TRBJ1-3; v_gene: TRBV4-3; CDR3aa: CASSQDYGLGNTIYF; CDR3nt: TGCGCCAGCAGCCAAGATTACGGGCTCGGAAACACCATATATTTT
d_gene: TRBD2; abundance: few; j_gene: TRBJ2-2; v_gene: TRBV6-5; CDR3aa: CASSYASGGAKELFF; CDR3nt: TGTGCCAGCAGTTATGCTAGCGGGGGGGCCAAGGAGCTGTTTTTT
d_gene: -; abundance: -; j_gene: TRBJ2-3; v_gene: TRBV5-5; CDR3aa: CASLRRGADTQYF; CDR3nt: TGTGCCAGTCTCCGCCGAGGGGCGGATACGCAGTATTTT
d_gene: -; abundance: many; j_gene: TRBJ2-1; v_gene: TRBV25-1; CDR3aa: CASSGDINNEQFF; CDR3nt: TGTGCCAGCAGTGGGGACATCAACAATGAGCAGTTCTTC
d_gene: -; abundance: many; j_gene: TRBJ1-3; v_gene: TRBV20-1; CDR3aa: CSAREGTGNTIYF; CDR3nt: TGCAGTGCTAGAGAGGGGACTGGAAACACCATATATTTT
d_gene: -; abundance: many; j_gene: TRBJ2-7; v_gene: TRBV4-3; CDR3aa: CASSLASEVGGPPYEQYF; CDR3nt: TGCGCCAGCAGCCTTGCATCCGAAGTGGGGGGGCCCCCGTACGAGCAGTACTTC
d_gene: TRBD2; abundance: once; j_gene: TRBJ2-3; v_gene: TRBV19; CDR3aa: CASSPTSGGVYHPQYF; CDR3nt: TGTGCCAGTAGTCCGACTAGCGGGGGGGTGTACCACCCCCAGTATTTT
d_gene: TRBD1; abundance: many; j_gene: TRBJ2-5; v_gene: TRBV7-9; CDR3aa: CASERTGIETQYF; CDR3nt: TGTGCCAGCGAACGGACAGGGATAGAGACCCAGTACTTC
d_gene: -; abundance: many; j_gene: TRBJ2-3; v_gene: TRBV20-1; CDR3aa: CSARGLSGTDTQYF; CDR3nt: TGCAGTGCTAGAGGCCTTAGCGGCACAGATACGCAGTATTTT
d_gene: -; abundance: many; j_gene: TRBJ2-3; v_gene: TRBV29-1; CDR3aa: CSVGFRLAADTQYF; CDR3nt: TGCAGCGTTGGATTCCGCCTAGCAGCCGATACGCAGTATTTT
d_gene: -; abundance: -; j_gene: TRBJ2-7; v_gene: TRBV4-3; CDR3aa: CASSQGQAPHEQYF; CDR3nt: TGCGCCAGCAGCCAAGGGCAGGCGCCTCACGAGCAGTACTTC
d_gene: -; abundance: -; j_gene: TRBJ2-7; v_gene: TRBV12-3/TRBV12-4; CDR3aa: CASSLVGGLYEQYF; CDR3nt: TGTGCCAGCAGTTTAGTGGGGGGCCTCTACGAGCAGTACTTC
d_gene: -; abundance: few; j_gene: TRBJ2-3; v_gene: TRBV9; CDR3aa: CASSVAEDTQYF; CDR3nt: TGTGCCAGCAGCGTAGCTGAGGATACGCAGTATTTT
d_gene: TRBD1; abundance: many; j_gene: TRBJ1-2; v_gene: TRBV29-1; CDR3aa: CSVGAGTGNYGYTF; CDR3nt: TGCAGCGTGGGCGCCGGGACAGGAAACTATGGCTACACCTTC
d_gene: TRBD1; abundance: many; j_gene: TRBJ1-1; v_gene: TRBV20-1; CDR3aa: CSARDPRRGDTEAFF; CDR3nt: TGCAGTGCTAGAGATCCGCGCAGGGGGGACACTGAAGCTTTCTTT
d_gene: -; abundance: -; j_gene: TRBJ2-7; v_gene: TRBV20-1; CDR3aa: CSARLDHYEQYF; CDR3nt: TGCAGTGCTAGACTAGACCATTACGAGCAGTACTTC
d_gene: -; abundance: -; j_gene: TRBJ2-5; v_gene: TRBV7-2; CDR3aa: CASSLARGQQQETQYF; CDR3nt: TGTGCCAGCAGCTTAGCACGGGGGCAGCAACAAGAGACCCAGTACTTC
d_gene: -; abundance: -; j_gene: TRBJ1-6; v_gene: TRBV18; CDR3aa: CASSPGGKESPLHF; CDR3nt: TGTGCCAGCTCACCAGGCGGGAAGGAATCACCCCTCCACTTT
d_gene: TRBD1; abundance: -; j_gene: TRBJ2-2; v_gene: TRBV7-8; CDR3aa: CASSLDRAVGELFF; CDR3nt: TGTGCCAGCAGCCTTGACAGGGCCGTCGGGGAGCTGTTTTTT
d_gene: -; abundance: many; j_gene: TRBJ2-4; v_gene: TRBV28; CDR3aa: CASIPRSDKNIQYF; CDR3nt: TGTGCCAGCATCCCGCGGTCAGACAAAAACATTCAGTACTTC
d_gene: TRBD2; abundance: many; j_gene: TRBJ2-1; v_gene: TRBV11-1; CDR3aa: CASTIISGGVFSYNEQFF; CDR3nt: TGTGCCAGCACGATTATTAGCGGGGGGGTTTTCTCCTACAATGAGCAGTTCTTC
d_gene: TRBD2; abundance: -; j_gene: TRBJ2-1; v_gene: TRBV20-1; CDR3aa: CSARDLRGGPSYNEQFF; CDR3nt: TGCAGTGCTAGAGATCTGCGGGGGGGCCCCTCCTACAATGAGCAGTTCTTC
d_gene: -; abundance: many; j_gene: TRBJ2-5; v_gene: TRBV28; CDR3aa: CASSSLAVKETQYF; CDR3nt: TGTGCCAGCAGTTCCCTAGCAGTTAAAGAGACCCAGTACTTC
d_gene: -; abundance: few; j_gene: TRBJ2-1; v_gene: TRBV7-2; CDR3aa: CASSLSKMYQLRRAFF; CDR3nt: TGTGCCAGCAGCTTGAGTAAGATGTACCAGCTTCGGAGGGCGTTCTTC
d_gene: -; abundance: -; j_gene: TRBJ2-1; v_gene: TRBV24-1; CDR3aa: CATSDSLYNEQFF; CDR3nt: TGTGCCACCAGTGATTCCCTTTACAATGAGCAGTTCTTC
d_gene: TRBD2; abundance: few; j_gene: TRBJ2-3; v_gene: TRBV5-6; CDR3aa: CASSPGLANTDTQYF; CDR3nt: TGTGCCAGCAGCCCGGGACTAGCAAACACAGATACGCAGTATTTT
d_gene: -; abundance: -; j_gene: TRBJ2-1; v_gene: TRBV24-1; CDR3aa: CATRGGSGEQFF; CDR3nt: TGTGCCACCAGGGGGGGCTCGGGTGAGCAGTTCTTC
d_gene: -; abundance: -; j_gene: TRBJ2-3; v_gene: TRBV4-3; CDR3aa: CASSQRGTEGDTQYF; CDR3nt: TGCGCCAGCAGCCAAAGAGGCACGGAGGGAGATACGCAGTATTTT
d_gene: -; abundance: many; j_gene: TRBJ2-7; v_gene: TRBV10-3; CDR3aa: CAISDQNRPYEQYF; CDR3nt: TGTGCCATCAGTGATCAAAACAGGCCGTACGAGCAGTACTTC
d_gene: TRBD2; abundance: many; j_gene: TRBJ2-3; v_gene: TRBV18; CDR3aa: CASSRSGADYRTQYF; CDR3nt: TGTGCCAGCTCACGTAGCGGGGCGGACTATCGCACGCAGTATTTT
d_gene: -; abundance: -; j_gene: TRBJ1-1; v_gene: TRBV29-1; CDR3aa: CSVHRTVETEAFF; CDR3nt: TGCAGCGTCCATCGGACAGTTGAAACTGAAGCTTTCTTT
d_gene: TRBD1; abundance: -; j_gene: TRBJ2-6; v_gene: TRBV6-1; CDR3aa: CASSSDRGPAGANVLTF; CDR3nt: TGTGCCAGCAGCTCAGACAGGGGGCCTGCGGGGGCCAACGTCCTGACTTTC
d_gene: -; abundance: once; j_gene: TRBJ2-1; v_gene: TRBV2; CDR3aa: CASRQTYNEQFF; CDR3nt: TGTGCCAGCCGACAGACCTACAATGAGCAGTTCTTC
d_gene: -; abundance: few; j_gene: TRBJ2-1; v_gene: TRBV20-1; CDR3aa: CSASDYYNEQFF; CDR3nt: TGCAGTGCTTCGGACTATTACAATGAGCAGTTCTTC
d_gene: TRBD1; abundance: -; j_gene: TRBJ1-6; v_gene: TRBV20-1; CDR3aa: CSARDTGGTSPLHF; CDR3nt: TGCAGTGCTAGAGATACAGGGGGGACTTCACCCCTCCACTTT
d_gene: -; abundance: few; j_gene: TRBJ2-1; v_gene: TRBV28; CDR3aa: CASSFEGLETPPIF; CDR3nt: TGTGCCAGCAGTTTTGAGGGACTGGAAACCCCCCCGATCTTC
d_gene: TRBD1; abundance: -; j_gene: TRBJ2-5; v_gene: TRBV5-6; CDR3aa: CASRRAPTGSQETQYF; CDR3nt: TGTGCCAGCAGACGCGCGCCGACAGGGAGTCAGGAGACCCAGTACTTC
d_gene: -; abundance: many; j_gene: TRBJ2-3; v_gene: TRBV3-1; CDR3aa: CASSQQANTDTQYF; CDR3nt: TGTGCCAGCAGCCAACAAGCTAACACAGATACGCAGTATTTT
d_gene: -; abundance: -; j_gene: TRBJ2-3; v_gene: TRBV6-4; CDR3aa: CASSKGRGPTDTQYF; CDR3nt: TGTGCCAGCAGTAAAGGAAGGGGCCCCACAGATACGCAGTATTTT
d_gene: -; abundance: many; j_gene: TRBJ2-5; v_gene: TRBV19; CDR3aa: CASSLHGPPTQETQYF; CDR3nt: TGTGCCAGTAGTCTCCATGGGCCACCGACCCAAGAGACCCAGTACTTC
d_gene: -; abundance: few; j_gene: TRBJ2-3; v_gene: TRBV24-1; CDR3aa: CATYRVGTDTQYF; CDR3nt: TGTGCCACCTACCGGGTTGGCACAGATACGCAGTATTTT
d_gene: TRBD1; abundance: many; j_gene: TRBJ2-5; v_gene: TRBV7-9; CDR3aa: CASSLSSPDREQETQYF; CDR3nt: TGTGCCAGCAGCTTGTCCTCCCCGGACAGGGAACAAGAGACCCAGTACTTC
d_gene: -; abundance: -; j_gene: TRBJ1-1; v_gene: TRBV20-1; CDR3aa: CSARSLVAEAFF; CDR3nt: TGCAGTGCTAGGAGCCTGGTTGCCGAAGCTTTCTTT
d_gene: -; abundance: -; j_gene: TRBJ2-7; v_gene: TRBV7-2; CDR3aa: CASTHDRPYEQYF; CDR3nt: TGTGCCAGCACGCACGACAGGCCCTACGAGCAGTACTTC
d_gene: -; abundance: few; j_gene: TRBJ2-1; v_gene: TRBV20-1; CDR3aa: CSAPRTGQRALGEQFF; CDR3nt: TGCAGTGCCCCAAGAACCGGGCAGCGGGCTTTGGGTGAGCAGTTCTTC
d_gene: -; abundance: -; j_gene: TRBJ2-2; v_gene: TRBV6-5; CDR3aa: CASSYSTGNGELFF; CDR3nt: TGTGCCAGCAGTTACTCTACAGGGAACGGGGAGCTGTTTTTT
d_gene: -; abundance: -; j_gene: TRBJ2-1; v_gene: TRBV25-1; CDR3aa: CASSQQGVNEQFF; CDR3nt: TGTGCCAGCAGTCAGCAGGGTGTCAATGAGCAGTTCTTC
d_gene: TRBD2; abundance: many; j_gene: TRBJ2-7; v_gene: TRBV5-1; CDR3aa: CASSLGLAGAPYEQYF; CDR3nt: TGCGCCAGCAGCTTGGGGTTAGCGGGGGCCCCCTACGAGCAGTACTTC
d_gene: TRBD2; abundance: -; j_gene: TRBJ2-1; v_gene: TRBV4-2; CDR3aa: CASSPRLAGSHNEQFF; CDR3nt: TGTGCCAGCAGCCCCCGACTAGCGGGGAGCCACAATGAGCAGTTCTTC
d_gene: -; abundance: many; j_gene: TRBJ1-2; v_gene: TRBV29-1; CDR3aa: CSVAGTGYGYTF; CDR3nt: TGCAGCGTGGCCGGGACTGGGTATGGCTACACCTTC
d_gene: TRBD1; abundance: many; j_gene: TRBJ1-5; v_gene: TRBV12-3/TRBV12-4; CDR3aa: CASSFQGAHQPQHF; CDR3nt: TGTGCCAGCAGTTTCCAGGGGGCACATCAGCCCCAGCATTTT
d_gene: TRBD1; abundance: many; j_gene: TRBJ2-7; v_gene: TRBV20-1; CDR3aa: CSAQQGAYEQYF; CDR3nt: TGCAGTGCCCAACAGGGGGCTTACGAGCAGTACTTC
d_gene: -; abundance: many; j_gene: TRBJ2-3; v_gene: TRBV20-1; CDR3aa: CSAVRGARNTQYF; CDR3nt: TGCAGTGCTGTTAGGGGGGCCCGGAATACGCAGTATTTT
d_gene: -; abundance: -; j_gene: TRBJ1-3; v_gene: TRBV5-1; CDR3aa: CASSPLGVPSSGNTIYF; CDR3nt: TGCGCCAGCAGCCCACTGGGGGTGCCGAGCTCTGGAAACACCATATATTTT
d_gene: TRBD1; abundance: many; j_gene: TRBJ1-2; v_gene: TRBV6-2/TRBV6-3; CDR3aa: CASSYGHGQGLAGYGYTF; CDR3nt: TGTGCCAGCAGTTACGGCCATGGACAGGGCCTTGCGGGCTATGGCTACACCTTC